Listed below are T cell receptor beta chains from one sample, sequenced in a study of beta chain features in type 1 diabetes. Generated by immunoSEQ multiplex PCR, the TCRdb table keeps only in-frame clones and is missing some. The sample includes approximately 380,000 clones, roughly 16% of them seen just once. The sequenced sample consisted of naive CD4+ T cells from blood. These receptors were collected from a young woman in good health. Both conserved end residues are part of each CDR3. Fields, in order: CDR3 DNA, CDR3 protein, V gene, clone size, CDR3 length, J gene, D gene. The D gene is left open where the match is weak. Size tells how often a clone was seen (once, few, many) or the class of an expanded clone, and some rows leave it out.

TGTGCCTGGAGTGCCCCCGGGTACGAGCAGTACTTC,CAWSAPGYEQYF,TRBV30,few,12,TRBJ2-7,-
TGTGCCAGCAGCTCTGCGGGAGCGCGATACAATGAGCAGTTCTTC,CASSSAGARYNEQFF,TRBV11-2,few,15,TRBJ2-1,TRBD2
TGTGCCAGCAGTCTGAGCTCCTACGAGCAGTACTTC,CASSLSSYEQYF,TRBV2,-,12,TRBJ2-7,-
TGTGCCAGCCGACCGATCCGGACAGGGCAAGAGACCCAGTACTTC,CASRPIRTGQETQYF,TRBV6-1,few,15,TRBJ2-5,TRBD1
TGTGCCGCGGGAGGGGCGATGGAGACCCAGTACTTC,CAAGGAMETQYF,TRBV6-5,few,12,TRBJ2-5,TRBD2
TGCGCCAGCAGCGCGGCTAGCGGGAGTGAAGAGACCCAGTACTTC,CASSAASGSEETQYF,TRBV5-1,few,15,TRBJ2-5,TRBD2
TGTGCCAGTAGTATGGTCAGCGGGAGCTCCTACAATGAGCAGTTCTTC,CASSMVSGSSYNEQFF,TRBV19,few,16,TRBJ2-1,TRBD2
TGTGCCAGCAGCCGCGGGCAGCTCTATGGCTACACCTTC,CASSRGQLYGYTF,TRBV11-2,-,13,TRBJ1-2,-
TGTGCCAGCAGTTATGGTGGGCCTGAGACCCAGTACTTC,CASSYGGPETQYF,TRBV6-1,few,13,TRBJ2-5,-
TGTGCCAGTAGCGGACAGGGAAAAGAGACCCAGTACTTC,CASSGQGKETQYF,TRBV19,few,13,TRBJ2-5,TRBD1
TGTGCCAGCAGCGTCACTGGGGCGGGAGGGTCCTACAATGAGCAGTTCTTC,CASSVTGAGGSYNEQFF,TRBV9,few,17,TRBJ2-1,TRBD2
TGTGCCAGCAGACCTCCGGGGGGCGGGGAGCAGTACTTC,CASRPPGGGEQYF,TRBV7-2,few,13,TRBJ2-7,-
TGTGCCAGCAGACGACAGGGGGGATCGGCTGAAGCTTTCTTT,CASRRQGGSAEAFF,TRBV2,-,14,TRBJ1-1,TRBD1
TGTGCCAGCAGCGAGGGACTAGCGGCCGTCAATGAGCAGTTCTTC,CASSEGLAAVNEQFF,TRBV9,-,15,TRBJ2-1,TRBD2
TGTGCCAGCAGCGTAGCGGGGAGCACAGATACGCAGTATTTT,CASSVAGSTDTQYF,TRBV9,-,14,TRBJ2-3,-
TGTGCCTGGAGCAGGCGGGCTAACTATGGCTACACCTTC,CAWSRRANYGYTF,TRBV30,few,13,TRBJ1-2,-
TGCGCCAGCAGCCAAGTTTCCGGGACAGATACGCAGTATTTT,CASSQVSGTDTQYF,TRBV4-1,few,14,TRBJ2-3,-
TGTGCCAGCAGCAACGGACTGGGGACCTACAATGAGCAGTTCTTC,CASSNGLGTYNEQFF,TRBV21-1,few,15,TRBJ2-1,-
TGTGCCAGCAGCTTAGCGTCACAGTTGATATCCTATGGCTACACCTTC,CASSLASQLISYGYTF,TRBV7-8,-,16,TRBJ1-2,-
TGTGCCCCCAGGATGGAGGCGGGAGAGTCCTACGAGCAGTACTTC,CAPRMEAGESYEQYF,TRBV21-1,-,15,TRBJ2-7,-
TGTGCCAGCAGCCCTCTAGCGGGAGCGATGCAGTTCTTC,CASSPLAGAMQFF,TRBV2,few,13,TRBJ2-1,TRBD2
TGTGCCAGCAGCTTAGATCTAGCTAGCGGGAGCGTCCGGGGAGAGACCCAGTACTTC,CASSLDLASGSVRGETQYF,TRBV11-2,few,19,TRBJ2-5,TRBD2
TGTGCCAGTATGGGGACTAGCGGGAGCCATGAGCAGTTCTTC,CASMGTSGSHEQFF,TRBV19,-,14,TRBJ2-1,TRBD2
TGTGCCAGCAGTCCGCGACAGGGGGGACAGCCCCAGCATTTT,CASSPRQGGQPQHF,TRBV28,-,14,TRBJ1-5,TRBD1
TGTGCCAGCAGCGCCCCCCGACTAGTTTGGAACAATGAGCAGTTCTTC,CASSAPRLVWNNEQFF,TRBV7-8,few,16,TRBJ2-1,-
TGTGCCAGCTCACTGGGCCTGGATCAAGAGACCCAGTACTTC,CASSLGLDQETQYF,TRBV18,few,14,TRBJ2-5,-